The 15 T cell receptor beta chains below all came from one sample that was sequenced in a study of T cell repertoires in cytomegalovirus infection. TCRdb re-analysed the reads in MiXCR, keeping a single row per CDR3 protein. Among 150,000 to 200,000 distinct CDR3 sequences listed, roughly 28% were seen once. Sequencing was done on a sample of PBMCs. The receptors derive from a human donor in good health (CMV status not recorded). Some clones in this sample may be carry-over from other donors' samples.

This clonotype was observed at least ten times. The gene calls are TRBV6-4 and TRBJ2-4; weak D call: TRBD1 (6 bases). Trimming removed 9 bases from V and 10 bases from J, with 28 bases in between. The CDR3 runs to 16 residues. Per the germline V gene, CDR1 is MRHNA and CDR2 is SNTAGT. The CDR3 is CARHDRKVGLVEIQYF. CDR3 coding DNA: TGTGCCAGACATGACAGGAAGGTGGGTTTGGTGGAGATTCAGTACTTC.

This sequence joins TRBV3-1 and TRBJ2-5; D possibly uses TRBD1 or TRBD2 (6 bases each). The V gene's germline CDR1 is LGHDT and CDR2 YNNKEL (reference sequence). This CDR3 contains 15 residues. V lost 1 base and J lost 6, with 15 bases in between. CDR3: CASSQGQRGQKTQYF. DNA of the CDR3: TGTGCCAGCAGCCAAGGACAACGGGGGCAAAAGACCCAGTACTTC.

Many counts were recorded for this clonotype. The J gene is TRBJ2-2, the V gene TRBV7-3; D not resolved. V was cut by 5 bases and J by 0 bases, with 19 bases left in between. From germline, CDR1 is SGHTA and CDR2 FQGTGA. There are 18 residues in the CDR3. Here the CDR3 reads CASSRQPPRGANTGELFF. CDR3 sequence (DNA): TGTGCCAGCAGCCGCCAACCCCCCCGTGGGGCGAACACCGGGGAGCTGTTTTTT.

The CDR3 region is CSAKGADGTEAFF. For the CDR3, the DNA is TGCAGTGCTAAAGGGGCGGATGGCACTGAAGCTTTCTTT. The V call is TRBV20-1, the J call TRBJ1-1; TRBD1 is a possible D gene (5 bases). The CDR3 contains 13 residues. The V end lost 4 bases, the J end lost 4 bases, and 13 bases lay between the germline ends. Germline CDR1 DFQATT, CDR2 SNEGSKA (reference sequence).

In the case of this clonotype: A read error may explain this, as a much larger clone is one base away. The conserved phenylalanine or tryptophan normally closing the CDR3 is absent here, so this likely arose from a read error. The chain links TRBV7-2 to TRBJ2-5, with no clear D. CDR1 is SGHTA and CDR2 is FQGNSA in the germline V gene. There are 11 residues in the CDR3. V shed 3 bases and J shed 6 bases, with 5 bases lying between them. The CDR3 DNA sequence: TGTGCCAGCAGCTTTTTGAAGACCCAGTACTCC. Amino acids: CASSFLKTQYS.

The V gene is TRBV6-4, the J gene TRBJ2-3, with 8 bases fitting TRBD2. V lost 0 bases, J lost 2 bases, and 1 base stayed unmatched. Looked up from germline, CDR1 is MRHNA and CDR2 is SNTAGT. This CDR3 comprises 15 residues. CDR3: CASSDSAGATDTQYF. CDR3 nucleotide sequence: TGTGCCAGCAGTGACTCAGCGGGGGCCACAGATACGCAGTATTTT.

This clonotype was observed many times. The chain recombines TRBV29-1 with TRBJ2-6; D might be TRBD2 (5 bases). Germline V CDR1 and CDR2: SQVTM, ANQGSEA. The CDR3 sequence is 16 residues long. The V and J ends lost 3 bases and 0 bases respectively, with 12 bases between them. The CDR3 protein is CSVEVREPSGANVLTF. The CDR3 bases are TGCAGCGTTGAGGTCCGGGAACCCTCTGGGGCCAACGTCCTGACTTTC.

This rearrangement joins TRBV19 to TRBJ1-1; possibly TRBD1 for D (6 bases). This CDR3 has 15 residues. Trimming took 5 bases from V and 5 from J, leaving 18 bases between them. Germline-derived CDR1 and CDR2 are LNHDA and SQIVND (reference sequence). As DNA, the CDR3 is TGTGCCAGTAGTCAGACCGGGACATATAGGACTGAAGCTTTCTTT. Translation: CASSQTGTYRTEAFF.

This chain uses TRBV2 with TRBJ2-3; 8 nucleotides line up with TRBD1. Germline CDR1 and CDR2: SNHLY and FYNNEI. V lost 8 bases, J lost 5 bases, and 12 bases stayed unmatched. The CDR3 loop spans 15 amino acids. For the CDR3, the DNA is TGTGCCAGCCTCGACCCGGGACAGGTACAAGATACGCAGTATTTT. This sequence encodes CASLDPGQVQDTQYF.

This clonotype has more than one count but fewer than ten. The chain uses TRBV29-1 and TRBJ2-2, with D hard to call. The length of the CDR3 is 11 residues. The V end lost 8 bases, the J end lost 5 bases, and 9 bases lay between the germline ends. CDR1 is SQVTM and CDR2 is ANQGSEA in the germline V gene. CDR3 DNA: TGCAGCATTCGGATAACCGGGGAGCTGTTTTTT. It specifies CSIRITGELFF.

The V and J genes are TRBV5-1 and TRBJ1-4, with 8 bases identical to TRBD1. The V gene's germline CDR1 is SGHRS and CDR2 YFSETQ. The V segment lost 4 bases and the J segment 0 bases; nucleotides outside the gene matches: 11. This CDR3 comprises 18 residues. The CDR3 DNA sequence: TGCGCCAGCAGCCCTAAGACAGGGGCCTTTGCAACTAATGAAAAACTGTTTTTT. Encoded protein: CASSPKTGAFATNEKLFF.

This clonotype was observed a handful of times. The rearrangement uses TRBV7-4 and TRBJ1-2; a weak D match, TRBD1 (6 bases). The CDR3 sequence is 15 residues long. Trimming stripped 0 bases from V and 3 bases from J, with 11 bases between. CDR1 SGHVT and CDR2 SQSDAQ come from the germline V gene. This CDR3 reads CASSLALRTDYGYTF. The CDR3 bases are TGTGCCAGCAGCTTAGCGCTAAGGACAGACTATGGCTACACCTTC.

This clonotype was picked up a small number of times. V usage is TRBV19 and J usage is TRBJ2-1, with TRBD2 matching over 8 bases. This CDR3 spans 14 amino acids. V shed 7 bases and J 5 bases; nucleotides not matched to a gene: 7. CDR1 is LNHDA, CDR2 SQIVND, per germline (reference sequence). In DNA, the CDR3 is TGTGCCAGTACAGGGACTAGATCAAACAATGAGCAGTTCTTC. Protein product: CASTGTRSNNEQFF.

This clonotype was picked up one time. Its ends do not fully match the called genes, so a read error is possible. This chain links TRBV5-5 with TRBJ1-1, with D possibly TRBD1 on 6 matching bases. Germline CDR1 reads SGHKS; CDR2 reads YYEKEE (reference sequence). The CDR3 sequence is 13 residues long. The CDR3 region is CASSLNPGDFSQF. CDR3 in DNA: TGTGCCAGCAGCTTGAATCCAGGGGACTTCTCCCAATTT.

V and J are TRBV9 and TRBJ2-7; the D call may be TRBD1 or TRBD2 (6 bases each). The V gene lost 4 bases and the J gene lost 0 bases, with 14 bases spanning the gap. Germline V gene sequence: CDR1 SGDLS, CDR2 YYNGEE. The CDR3 runs to 15 residues. The CDR3 DNA is TGTGCCAGCAGCCCGGGGGCGTCGGGCTCCTACGAGCAGTACTTC. Encoded protein: CASSPGASGSYEQYF.